A single sample is the source of the 9 T cell receptor beta chains below, sequenced in a study of shared clonotypes between healthy human individuals. Here immunoSEQ multiplex PCR was the method, and the copy in TCRdb shows in-frame clones only, minus some. The sample has hundreds of thousands of clones; 73% are singletons. The sequenced sample was memory CD4+ T cells sorted from blood. The subset is: CD45RA-negative fraction. The receptor source for this set is a woman between 25 and 40 years old in good health.

About this clone itself: The identical CDR3 is also encoded by other nucleotide sequences in the sample. V and J are TRBV28 and TRBJ2-6; no clear D. V gave up 6 bases and J gave up 2 bases, with 8 bases separating them. The CDR3 contains 14 residues. Per the germline V gene, CDR1 is MDHEN and CDR2 is SYDVKM. The DNA of the CDR3 is TGTGCCAGCAGGGGAAGTGCTGGGGCCAACGTCCTGACTTTC. Residues: CASRGSAGANVLTF.

This chain links TRBV19 with TRBJ2-2; 7 nucleotides line up with TRBD1. Germline trimming cut 6 bases from V and 6 bases from J; bases unmatched to any gene: 1. CDR1 LNHDA and CDR2 SQIVND come from the germline V gene (reference sequence). This CDR3 region has 12 residues. The chain's CDR3 is CASRQGPGELFF. The CDR3 region has the DNA TGTGCCAGTAGACAGGGGCCCGGGGAGCTGTTTTTT. Full variable domain (outside the CDR3, taken from reference TRBV19 and TRBJ2-2): DGGITQSPKYLFRKEGQNVTLSCEQNLNHDAMYWYRQDPGQGLRLIYYSQIVNDFQKGDIAEGYSVSREKKESFPLTVTSAQKNPTAFYLCASRQGPGELFFGEGSRLTVL.

About this clone itself: This sample includes further DNA sequences coding for the same CDR3. This chain uses TRBV7-6 with TRBJ2-5, with 8 bases fitting TRBD2. The germline V gene encodes CDR1 SGHVS and CDR2 FNYEAQ. The CDR3 consists of 14 residues. The ends lost 3 bases at V and 4 bases at J; junction bases unmatched: 4. The CDR3 loop reads CASSFSGRGETQYF. The DNA for the CDR3 is TGTGCCAGCAGCTTCAGCGGGAGAGGAGAGACCCAGTACTTC.

J is TRBJ2-7 and V is TRBV27, with a tentative D call TRBD1 (6 bases). Trimming took 6 bases from V and 7 from J, leaving 19 bases between them. Looked up from germline, CDR1 is MNHEY and CDR2 is SMNVEV (reference sequence). The CDR3 has 14 amino acids. In DNA form, the CDR3 reads TGTGCCAGCAGGGCAGGACAGCGGTATGGTGAGCAGTACTTC. The encoded protein is CASRAGQRYGEQYF.

This clone was observed a handful of times. At one boundary the junction diverges from the germline segment, which might be a read error. The chain joins TRBV7-9 to TRBJ2-5; 7 bases map to TRBD1. The length of the CDR3 is 14 residues. CDR1 is SEHNR, CDR2 FQNEAQ, per germline (reference sequence). The DNA of the CDR3 is TGTGCCAGCAGCTTTCGGACAGGCCAAGAGTCCCAGTACTTC. Its protein product is CASSFRTGQESQYF.

This sequence joins TRBV2 and TRBJ2-7; D might be TRBD1 (6 bases). Germline values: CDR1 SNHLY, CDR2 FYNNEI. The ends were cut back, 8 bases at V and 4 bases at J, with 12 bases in the middle. The CDR3 covers 12 residues. The CDR3 protein is CASGSGAYEQYF. The CDR3 DNA follows: TGTGCCAGCGGGTCAGGGGCTTACGAGCAGTACTTC.

This rearrangement joins TRBV11-2 to TRBJ2-3; no firm D call. Germline V gene sequence: CDR1 SGHAT, CDR2 FQNNGV. The CDR3 has 17 residues. V lost 5 bases and J lost 0, with 18 bases in between. The CDR3 sequence is CASSPRGGALSTDTQYF. As DNA, the CDR3 is TGTGCCAGCAGCCCCCGTGGCGGAGCCCTAAGCACAGATACGCAGTATTTT.

J is TRBJ2-7 and V is TRBV7-9; TRBD2 matches 10 bases. V was pared by 6 bases and J by 5 bases, with 13 bases of the junction left unmatched. The CDR3 totals 16 residues. Germline V gene data show CDR1 as SEHNR and CDR2 as FQNEAQ (reference sequence). The DNA of the CDR3 is TGTGCCAGCAGGCAAACCCGGCTAGCGGGAGAAGACGAGCAGTACTTC. Encoded protein: CASRQTRLAGEDEQYF.

This clone turned up a few times. V is TRBV19 and J is TRBJ2-6, with D perhaps TRBD1 or TRBD2 (5 bases each). The CDR3 runs to 18 residues. The V end lost 2 bases, the J end lost 0 bases, and 14 bases lay between the germline ends. Germline CDR1 LNHDA, CDR2 SQIVND (reference sequence). The CDR3: CASSIKGQGRSGANVLTF. In DNA, the CDR3 is TGTGCCAGTAGTATAAAGGGGCAGGGACGCTCTGGGGCCAACGTCCTGACTTTC.